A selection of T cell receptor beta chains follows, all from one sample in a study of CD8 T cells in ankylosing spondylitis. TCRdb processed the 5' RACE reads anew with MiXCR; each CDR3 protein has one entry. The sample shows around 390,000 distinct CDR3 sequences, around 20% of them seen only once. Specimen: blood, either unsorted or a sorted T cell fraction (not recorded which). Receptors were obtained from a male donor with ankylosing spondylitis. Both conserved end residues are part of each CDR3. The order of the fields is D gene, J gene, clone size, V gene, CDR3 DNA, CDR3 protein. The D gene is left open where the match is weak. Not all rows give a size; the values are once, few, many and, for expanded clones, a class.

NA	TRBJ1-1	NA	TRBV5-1	TGCGCCAGCAGCTCGTTGATGAACACTGAAGCTTTCTTT	CASSSLMNTEAFF
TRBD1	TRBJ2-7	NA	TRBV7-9	TGTGCCAGCAGTTTGTTCGGGACAGGGGAGTCCTACGAGCAGTACTTC	CASSLFGTGESYEQYF
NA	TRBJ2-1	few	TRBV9	TGTGCCAGCAGCGTAGAGGTGGGGTCCTACAATGAGCAGTTCTTC	CASSVEVGSYNEQFF
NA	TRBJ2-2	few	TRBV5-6	TGTGCCAGCAGCTTGAGTCAGTGGTGGGCGAACACCGGGGAGCTGTTTTTT	CASSLSQWWANTGELFF
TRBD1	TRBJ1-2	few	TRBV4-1	TGCGCCAGCAGCCAGGGTCGGACAGGGCGGCTCGGCTATGGCTACACCTTC	CASSQGRTGRLGYGYTF
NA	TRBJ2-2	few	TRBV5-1	TGCGCCAGCAGCTTCACGGGAGAAGGAACCGGGGAGCTGTTTTTT	CASSFTGEGTGELFF
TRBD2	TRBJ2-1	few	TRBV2	TGTGCCAGCAGTGCGGGACTAGGGATCGTAGGGAATGAGCAGTTCTTC	CASSAGLGIVGNEQFF
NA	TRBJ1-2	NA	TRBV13	TGTGCCAGCACCATGGGGGTTAACTATGGCTACACCTTC	CASTMGVNYGYTF
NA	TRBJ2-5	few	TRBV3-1	TGTGCCAGCAGCCCCGGCGGGACACCAGGAGAGACCCAGTACTTC	CASSPGGTPGETQYF
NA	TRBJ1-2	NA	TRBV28	TGTGCCAGCAACGGGCCGGGTTATGGCTACACCTTC	CASNGPGYGYTF
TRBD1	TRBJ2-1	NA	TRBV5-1	TGCGCCAGCAGCTGGGGACAGGGGAGTTCTTGGCAGTTCTTC	CASSWGQGSSWQFF
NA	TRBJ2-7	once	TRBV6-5	TGTGCCAGCAGTTTCCCACCTACAGGGTCGAGGGGCGTCCACGAGCAGTACTTC	CASSFPPTGSRGVHEQYF
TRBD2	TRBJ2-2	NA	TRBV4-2	TGTGCCAGCAGCCAAGATTTAGCGGGCACCGGGGAGCTGTTTTTT	CASSQDLAGTGELFF
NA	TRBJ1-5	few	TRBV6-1	TGTGCCAGCAGTGAAGTTGCACAGCTCCATGAGCCCCAGCATTTT	CASSEVAQLHEPQHF
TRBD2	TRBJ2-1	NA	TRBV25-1	TGTGCCAGCAGTGAATTACCGGGAGGTTCCTACAATGAGCAGTTCTTC	CASSELPGGSYNEQFF
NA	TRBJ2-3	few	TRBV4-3	TGCGCCAGCAGCCAAGTCGTGGGGGGCTGGGTGGATACGCAGTATTTT	CASSQVVGGWVDTQYF
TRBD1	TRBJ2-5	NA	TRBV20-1	TGCAGTGCTATGGGACAGTCTTTAGAGACCCAGTACTTC	CSAMGQSLETQYF
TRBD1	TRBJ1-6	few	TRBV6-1	TGTGCCAGCAGTCGCAGGGGGTATTCACCCCTCCACTTT	CASSRRGYSPLHF
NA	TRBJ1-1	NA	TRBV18	TGTGCCAGCTCCGTTGGGGGCTCGTACACTGAAGCTTTCTTT	CASSVGGSYTEAFF
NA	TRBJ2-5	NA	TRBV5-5	TGTGCCAGCAGCATGCAAAGGGGGACTGAAGAGACCCAGTACTTC	CASSMQRGTEETQYF
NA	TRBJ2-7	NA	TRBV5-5	TGTGCCAGCAGCTCTATGATAGCGGACCGAAAATACGAGCAGTACTTC	CASSSMIADRKYEQYF
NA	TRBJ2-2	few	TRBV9	TGTGCCAGCAGCCCCCGGACAGCGAACACCGGGGAGCTGTTTTTT	CASSPRTANTGELFF
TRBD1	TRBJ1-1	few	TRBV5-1	TGCGCCAGCAGCCACGGACAGGGGGGAACCATGAACACTGAAGCTTTCTTT	CASSHGQGGTMNTEAFF
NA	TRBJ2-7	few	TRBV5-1	TGCGCCAGCAGCTTGGAGATCCGACAGTCCTACGAGCAGTACTTC	CASSLEIRQSYEQYF
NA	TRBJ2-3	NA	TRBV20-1	TGCAGTGCCGTAGACACAGATACGCAGTATTTT	CSAVDTDTQYF
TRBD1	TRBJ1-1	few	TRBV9	TGTGCCAGCAGCGCACGGGACAGGGGGACTTTAAACACTGAAGCTTTCTTT	CASSARDRGTLNTEAFF
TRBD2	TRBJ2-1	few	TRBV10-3	TGTGCCATCACAACAGGACTAGCTGGTTCCGGTGAGCAGTTCTTC	CAITTGLAGSGEQFF
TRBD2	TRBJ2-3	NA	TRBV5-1	TGCGCCAGCAGCTCCAGGAACTGGCAGACCGGGACTAGCGGAAGAACTAGCACAGATACGCAGTATTTT	CASSSRNWQTGTSGRTSTDTQYF
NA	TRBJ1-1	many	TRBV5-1	TGCGCCAGCACTCAGGGACCGAACACTGAAGCTTTCTTT	CASTQGPNTEAFF
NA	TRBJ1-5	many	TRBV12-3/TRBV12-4	TGTGCCAGCAGTTTAAACAGGGGCAATCAGCCCCAGCATTTT	CASSLNRGNQPQHF
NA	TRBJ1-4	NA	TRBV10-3	TGTGCCATCAGTGAGGGCCATGAAAAACTGTTTTTT	CAISEGHEKLFF
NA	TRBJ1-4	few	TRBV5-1	TGCGCCAGCAGCTTTAGGGGTGGAGAAAAACTGTTTTTT	CASSFRGGEKLFF
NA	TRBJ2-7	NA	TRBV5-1	TGCGCCAGCAGGGCTAGGAACAACGAGCAGTACTTC	CASRARNNEQYF
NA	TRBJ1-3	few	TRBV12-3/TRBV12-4	TGTGCCAGCACCTCCCTGGGCGGGGCGACAGGAAACACCATATATTTT	CASTSLGGATGNTIYF
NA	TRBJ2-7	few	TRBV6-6	TGTGCCAGCAGTCAGCGACGATACGAGCAGTACTTC	CASSQRRYEQYF
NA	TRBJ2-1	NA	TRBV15	TGTGCCACCAGCAGAGGGGTAGTTCTATCCTACAATGAGCAGTTCTTC	CATSRGVVLSYNEQFF
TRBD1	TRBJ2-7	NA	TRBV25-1	TGTGCCAGCAGTGAACGCACAGGGGACTACGAGCAGTACTTC	CASSERTGDYEQYF
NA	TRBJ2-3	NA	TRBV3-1	TGTGCCAGCAGCCAAGAGCCCGGGACCCACTTCAGTGACGCAGATACGCAGTATTTT	CASSQEPGTHFSDADTQYF
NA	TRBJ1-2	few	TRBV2	TGTGCCAGCAGCGGTTTGAAGGGGATCTATGGCTACACCTTC	CASSGLKGIYGYTF
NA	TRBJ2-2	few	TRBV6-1	TGTGCCAGCAGGACTCCACATAACACCGGGGAGCTGTTTTTT	CASRTPHNTGELFF
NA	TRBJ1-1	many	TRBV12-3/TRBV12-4	TGTGCCAGCAGTTTACTTAAAGGGACTGAAGCTTTCTTT	CASSLLKGTEAFF
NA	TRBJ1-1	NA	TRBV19	TGTGCCAGTAAAGCGGCAGGGATCAACACTGAAGCTTTCTTT	CASKAAGINTEAFF
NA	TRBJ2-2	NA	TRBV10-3	TGTGCCATCAGTGAGTCGAGGCGGTCGAACACCGGGGAGCTGTTTTTT	CAISESRRSNTGELFF
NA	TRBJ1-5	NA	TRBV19	TGTGCCAGTAGTTCGGGACGGCAAAGCAATCAGCCCCAGCATTTT	CASSSGRQSNQPQHF
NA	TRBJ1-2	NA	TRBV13	TGTGCCAGCAGCACCAGGACTCTGAGCTACACCTTC	CASSTRTLSYTF
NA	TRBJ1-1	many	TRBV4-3	TGCGCCAGCAGCCAATTGGGGGCTCAAGTGGGCACTGAAGCTTTCTTT	CASSQLGAQVGTEAFF
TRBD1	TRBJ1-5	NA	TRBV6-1	TGTGCCAGCAAGACAGGGTTTGATCAGCCCCAGCATTTT	CASKTGFDQPQHF
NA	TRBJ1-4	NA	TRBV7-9	TGTGCCAGCAGCCACAGGACAACTAATGAAAAACTGTTTTTT	CASSHRTTNEKLFF
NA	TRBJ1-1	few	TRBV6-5	TGTGCCAGCAGTTATAACCAGGGCTACACTGAAGCTTTCTTT	CASSYNQGYTEAFF